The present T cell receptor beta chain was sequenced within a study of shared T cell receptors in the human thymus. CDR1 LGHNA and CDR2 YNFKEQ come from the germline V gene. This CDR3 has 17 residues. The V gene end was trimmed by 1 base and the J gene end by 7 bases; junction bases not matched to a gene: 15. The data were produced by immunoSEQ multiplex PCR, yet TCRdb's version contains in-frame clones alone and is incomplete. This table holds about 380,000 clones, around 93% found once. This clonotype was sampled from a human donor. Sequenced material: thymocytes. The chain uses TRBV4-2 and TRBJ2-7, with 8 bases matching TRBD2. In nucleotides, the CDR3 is TGTGCCAGCAGCCAAGGAGTAACTAGCGGCCCGGGGGGGGAGCAGTACTTC. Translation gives CASSQGVTSGPGGEQYF.